A selection of T cell receptor beta chains follows, all from one sample in a study of breast tumors, draining lymph nodes, adjacent tissues. TCRdb analysed the multiplex PCR reads with MiXCR anew, one entry per CDR3 protein. There are roughly 220,000 distinct CDR3 sequences in the sample; roughly a third occur only once, and approximately 4% lies in the top ten. Sequenced sample: axillary lymph node tissue. The receptors derive from a female donor with breast cancer. Some clones in this sample may be carry-over from other donors' samples. Both conserved end residues are part of each CDR3. D genes are given only for firm matches. Rows give clone size only sometimes, using once, few, many, or a class for an expanded clone.

J gene | D gene | V gene | clone size | CDR3 protein | CDR3 DNA
TRBJ1-4 | - | TRBV20-1 | - | CSATRGRVNEKLFF | TGCAGTGCTACCCGGGGGAGGGTGAATGAAAAACTGTTTTTT
TRBJ2-1 | - | TRBV29-1 | many | CSVVVTEQFF | TGCAGCGTTGTCGTGACCGAGCAGTTCTTC
TRBJ2-3 | - | TRBV5-6 | many | CASSSGATDTQYF | TGTGCCAGCAGCTCGGGAGCCACAGATACGCAGTATTTT
TRBJ2-5 | - | TRBV2 | - | CASSGSETQYF | TGTGCCAGCAGCGGGAGTGAGACCCAGTACTTC
TRBJ2-3 | TRBD1 | TRBV20-1 | few | CSARNRGDTPYF | TGCAGTGCTAGAAACAGGGGAGATACGCCGTATTTT
TRBJ2-5 | - | TRBV29-1 | once | CSVEDLVRQRNPQETQYF | TGCAGCGTTGAAGATTTAGTGAGGCAGCGGAACCCCCAAGAGACCCAGTACTTC
TRBJ1-2 | - | TRBV20-1 | many | CSAITENYNYGYTF | TGCAGTGCCATAACAGAGAACTATAACTATGGCTACACCTTC
TRBJ2-7 | - | TRBV4-1 | many | CASSTGPGRNDYEQYF | TGCGCCAGCAGCACCGGTCCGGGACGTAATGACTACGAGCAGTACTTC
TRBJ2-7 | TRBD2 | TRBV20-1 | - | CSAGTSGRPYEQYF | TGCAGTGCTGGGACTAGCGGGAGGCCCTACGAGCAGTACTTC
TRBJ2-5 | TRBD2 | TRBV20-1 | many | CSARSLAGTPQETQYF | TGCAGTGCTAGATCCCTAGCGGGAACCCCTCAAGAGACCCAGTACTTC
TRBJ2-5 | TRBD2 | TRBV29-1 | many | CSVEDLLSGGGETQYF | TGCAGCGTTGAAGACTTATTATCGGGGGGAGGGGAGACCCAGTACTTC
TRBJ2-1 | - | TRBV18 | few | CASSRRVQLSYNEQFF | TGTGCCAGCTCACGGAGGGTTCAGCTCTCCTACAATGAGCAGTTCTTC
TRBJ1-3 | - | TRBV7-2 | many | CASSLRTSSGNTIYF | TGTGCCAGCAGCCTCCGGACGAGCTCTGGAAACACCATATATTTT
TRBJ1-4 | - | TRBV5-1 | many | CASSSGKVDEKLFF | TGCGCCAGCAGTTCCGGGAAAGTGGACGAAAAACTGTTTTTT
TRBJ1-6 | - | TRBV7-3 | - | CASSLVGRNSPLHF | TGTGCCAGCAGCTTAGTGGGACGGAATTCACCCCTCCACTTT
TRBJ1-5 | TRBD1 | TRBV10-3 | many | CAISFQGDQPQHF | TGTGCCATCAGCTTTCAGGGGGATCAGCCCCAGCATTTT
TRBJ2-1 | - | TRBV7-9 | many | CASSEGSDEQFF | TGTGCCAGCAGCGAAGGGTCGGATGAGCAGTTCTTC
TRBJ2-5 | TRBD2 | TRBV18 | - | CASSPERGGQIWETQYF | TGTGCCAGCTCACCCGAGCGGGGGGGCCAGATTTGGGAGACCCAGTACTTC
TRBJ1-2 | - | TRBV20-1 | - | CSARTGGNYGYTF | TGCAGTGCTAGGACTGGGGGTAACTATGGCTACACCTTC
TRBJ2-7 | - | TRBV7-8 | many | CASSLGRNYEQYF | TGTGCCAGCAGCCTTGGGAGGAACTACGAGCAGTACTTC
TRBJ1-3 | - | TRBV11-3 | - | CASSSESSGNIIYF | TGTGCCAGCAGCTCGGAGAGCTCTGGAAACATCATATATTTT
TRBJ1-2 | - | TRBV7-8 | many | CASSRVAGADYGYPF | TGTGCCAGCAGCCGGGTGGCAGGGGCGGACTATGGCTACCCCTTC
TRBJ1-2 | - | TRBV2 | - | CASREGDHYGYTF | TGTGCCAGCAGGGAAGGGGACCACTATGGCTACACCTTC
TRBJ1-3 | - | TRBV2 | few | CASSDDSSGNTIYF | TGTGCCAGCAGTGATGACAGCTCTGGAAACACCATATATTTT
TRBJ1-6 | TRBD1 | TRBV20-1 | - | CSARGTGSDSPLHF | TGCAGTGCTAGGGGGACAGGGTCGGATTCACCCCTCCACTTT
TRBJ2-7 | TRBD1 | TRBV29-1 | many | CSVDGTGGLEQYF | TGCAGCGTCGATGGGACAGGGGGACTCGAGCAGTACTTC
TRBJ2-3 | TRBD2 | TRBV6-2/TRBV6-3 | few | CASSPSGGAVDTQYF | TGTGCCAGCAGTCCAAGCGGGGGGGCCGTGGATACGCAGTATTTT
TRBJ1-2 | TRBD1 | TRBV2 | - | CASSRTGRSSSGYTF | TGTGCCAGCAGTCGGACAGGGAGGTCCTCCTCAGGCTACACCTTC
TRBJ2-5 | TRBD2 | TRBV7-2 | - | CASSLAGAGGFLTETQYF | TGTGCCAGCAGCTTAGCGGGAGCGGGAGGTTTTTTGACGGAGACCCAGTACTTC
TRBJ2-5 | - | TRBV9 | many | CASSVGLSKETQYF | TGTGCCAGCAGCGTAGGACTTAGCAAGGAGACCCAGTACTTC
TRBJ2-7 | TRBD1 | TRBV6-1 | - | CASHGGGTGREQYF | TGTGCCAGCCATGGGGGCGGGACAGGGCGCGAGCAGTACTTC
TRBJ1-4 | TRBD1 | TRBV18 | once | CASSPGQGWNEKLFF | TGTGCCAGCTCACCAGGACAGGGGTGGAATGAAAAACTGTTTTTT
TRBJ2-1 | TRBD2 | TRBV6-2/TRBV6-3 | - | CASSGTTVSYNEQFF | TGTGCCAGCAGTGGGACTACAGTCTCCTACAATGAGCAGTTCTTC
TRBJ2-7 | TRBD2 | TRBV20-1 | many | CSASLLAGLREQYF | TGCAGTGCTAGTCTCCTAGCGGGGCTTCGCGAGCAGTACTTC
TRBJ1-4 | - | TRBV15 | many | CATSRTGGATNEKLFF | TGTGCCACCAGCAGAACCGGGGGAGCAACTAATGAAAAACTGTTTTTT
TRBJ2-5 | TRBD1 | TRBV24-1 | - | CATSDYTGGRAETQYF | TGTGCCACCAGTGACTATACAGGGGGCAGGGCGGAGACCCAGTACTTC
TRBJ2-1 | - | TRBV19 | many | CASSDEGYEQFF | TGTGCCAGTAGCGACGAAGGGTATGAGCAGTTCTTC
TRBJ2-2 | TRBD1 | TRBV11-3 | - | CASSLGQGATGELFF | TGTGCCAGCAGCTTAGGACAGGGGGCAACCGGGGAGCTGTTTTTT
TRBJ2-6 | - | TRBV5-6 | many | CASSHRAGANVLTF | TGTGCCAGCAGCCACCGTGCTGGGGCCAACGTCCTGACTTTC